These 13 T cell receptor beta chains came from one sample sequenced in a study of CD8 T cells in ankylosing spondylitis. Overall study findings and caveats: Apparently characteristic of ankylosing spondylitis blood was a TCR beta motif (about 8 highly homologous variants).

TCRdb reprocessed the 5' RACE reads with MiXCR, giving one entry per CDR3 protein. The table lists roughly 700,000 distinct CDR3 sequences, roughly 19% of them singletons. These TCRs are of unknown antigen specificity. Sequenced sample: blood, either unsorted or a sorted T cell fraction (not recorded which). These receptors were collected from a male donor with ankylosing spondylitis.

The chain carries TRBV20-1 and TRBJ2-7; 7 nucleotides match TRBD1. V was pared by 0 bases and J by 0 bases, with 5 bases of the junction left unmatched. The CDR3 contains 15 residues. Germline V gives CDR1 DFQATT, CDR2 SNEGSKA (reference sequence). As DNA, the CDR3 is TGCAGTGCTAGAGATAAGGGGGCCCCCTCCTACGAGCAGTACTTC. This encodes CSARDKGAPSYEQYF.

The V call is TRBV7-9, the J call TRBJ2-2; TRBD2 might be the D (6 bases). In germline, CDR1 is SEHNR, CDR2 FQNEAQ (reference sequence). The CDR3 contains 16 residues. Trimming took 7 bases from V and 0 from J, leaving 15 bases between them. CDR3 nucleotides: TGTGCCAGCACCTTTTCTTCGGGAGCGAACACCGGGGAGCTGTTTTTT. Its protein is CASTFSSGANTGELFF.

This clonotype was seen ten or more times. The genes are TRBV12-3 or TRBV12-4 and TRBJ2-2, with 8 bases that match TRBD1. V shed 5 bases, J shed 4 bases, and the junction held 6 bases outside the gene matches. This CDR3 is built from 15 residues. CDR3 DNA sequence: TGTGCCAGCAGTACCAGGGACAGGACCACCGGGGAGCTGTTTTTT. Translating it yields CASSTRDRTTGELFF.

The chain joins TRBV7-9 to TRBJ2-1; either TRBD1 or TRBD2 may supply D (6 bases each). With 5 bases removed from V and 4 bases from J, the gap between germline ends came to 15 bases. The germline CDR1 and CDR2 sequences are SEHNR and FQNEAQ (reference sequence). The CDR3 is 15 amino acids. The CDR3 loop is CASSPGASVYNEQFF. The CDR3 nucleotides are TGTGCCAGCAGCCCGGGGGCGAGCGTATACAATGAGCAGTTCTTC. Looking up the rest from reference TRBV7-9 and TRBJ2-1 gives the full variable domain: DTGVSQNPRHKITKRGQNVTFRCDPISEHNRLYWYRQTLGQGPEFLTYFQNEAQLEKSRLLSDRFSAERPKGSFSTLEIQRTEQGDSAMYLCASSPGASVYNEQFFGPGTRLTVL.

This clonotype was seen repeatedly, ten times or more. The gene calls are TRBV7-2 and TRBJ2-3; 10 bases are shared with TRBD2. The V gene's germline CDR1 is SGHTA and CDR2 FQGNSA. This CDR3 is 15 amino acids long. Trimming at V came to 3 bases and at J to 1 base, leaving 1 base not matched to a gene. This CDR3 reads CASSLSGRGTDTQYF. The CDR3 coding sequence is TGTGCCAGCAGCTTGAGCGGGAGGGGCACAGATACGCAGTATTTT.

This clonotype appeared many times. The CDR3 nucleotides are TGTGCCAGCAGCTCCCTGACAGGGCAGCGGACCTTCTACAATGAGCAGTTCTTC. This codes for CASSSLTGQRTFYNEQFF. The rearrangement uses TRBV11-1 and TRBJ2-1, with 7 bases matching TRBD1. Germline CDR1 is SGHAT and CDR2 is FQDESV (reference sequence). The CDR3 runs to 18 residues. The ends lost 4 bases at V and 3 bases at J; junction bases unmatched: 15. The full variable domain, in which reference TRBV11-1 and TRBJ2-1 provide the parts outside the CDR3, is EAEVAQSPRYKITEKSQAVAFWCDPISGHATLYWYRQILGQGPELLVQFQDESVVDDSQLPKDRFSAERLKGVDSTLKIQPAELGDSAMYLCASSSLTGQRTFYNEQFFGPGTRLTVL.

This clonotype was observed many times. J is TRBJ1-1 and V is TRBV12-3 or TRBV12-4, with D unresolved. The CDR3 has 12 residues. The V end lost 3 bases, the J end lost 6 bases, and 8 bases lay between the germline ends. DNA of the CDR3: TGTGCCAGCAGTTTGGCGCTATCTGAAGCTTTCTTT. Translated: CASSLALSEAFF.

This clonotype was recorded a few times. The V call is TRBV27, the J call TRBJ2-7, with D possibly called TRBD1 or TRBD2 (5 bases each). This CDR3 spans 14 amino acids. Germline CDR1 and CDR2: MNHEY and SMNVEV (reference sequence). The V gene lost 6 bases and the J gene lost 0 bases, with 12 bases spanning the gap. As DNA, the CDR3 is TGTGCCAGCAGCCGGGAAGGACACTCCTACGAGCAGTACTTC. Translation gives CASSREGHSYEQYF.

This clonotype was recorded a few times. This sequence joins TRBV4-1 and TRBJ2-7, with no clear D. This CDR3 has 14 residues. From germline, CDR1 is MGHRA and CDR2 YSYEKL. Deletions cut 2 bases from V and 2 bases from J, with 10 bases between. The CDR3 DNA reads as TGCGCCAGCAGCCAAATCGACCCAGCCTACGAGCAGTACTTC. Residues: CASSQIDPAYEQYF.

This clonotype has a handful of counts. The chain is built from TRBV11-2 and TRBJ2-2; 11 bases are shared with TRBD2. The CDR3 spans 16 residues. V dropped 5 bases and J dropped 4; count of bases not matched to a gene: 6. Germline loops: CDR1 SGHAT, CDR2 FQNNGV. This CDR3 reads CASSGPGLAATGELFF. The CDR3 bases are TGTGCCAGCAGCGGCCCGGGACTAGCGGCCACCGGGGAGCTGTTTTTT. Variable domain in full (rest from reference TRBV11-2 and TRBJ2-2): EAGVAQSPRYKIIEKRQSVAFWCNPISGHATLYWYQQILGQGPKLLIQFQNNGVVDDSQLPKDRFSAERLKGVDSTLKIQPAKLEDSAVYLCASSGPGLAATGELFFGEGSRLTVL.

This rearrangement joins TRBV12-3 or TRBV12-4 to TRBJ2-2; no clear D. The ends were cut back, 3 bases at V and 2 bases at J, with 13 bases in the middle. CDR3 length equals 16 residues. The CDR3 spells CASSLIWIENTGELFF. In nucleotides, the CDR3 is TGTGCCAGCAGTTTGATATGGATAGAAAACACCGGGGAGCTGTTTTTT.

This clonotype was counted many times. This chain links TRBV12-3 or TRBV12-4 with TRBJ2-1; TRBD2 matches at 11 bases. The CDR3 contains 15 residues. J was trimmed by 4 bases and V by 6 bases; bases with no gene match: 5. CDR3: CASSPTSGGYNEQFF. CDR3 nucleotide sequence: TGTGCCAGCAGCCCCACTAGCGGGGGATACAATGAGCAGTTCTTC.

The chain combines TRBV25-1 with TRBJ1-4; 7 bases are shared with TRBD1. The germline CDR1 and CDR2 sequences are MGHDK and SYGVNS. The CDR3 sequence is 14 residues long. Losses at the gene ends were 6 bases for V and 7 bases for J; bases not matched to a gene: 8. The CDR3 DNA is TGTGCCAGCAGCCGGACAGGCCCCAGTGAAAAACTGTTTTTT. Its protein is CASSRTGPSEKLFF.